A selection of T cell receptor beta chains follows, all from one sample in a study of blood T cell repertoires in COVID-19. Assay: immunoSEQ multiplex PCR; the TCRdb copy retains only in-frame clones and omits some. The sample lists fewer than 250,000 clones; 80% to 90% were seen once. Material for sequencing was PBMCs or T cells enriched from blood (not recorded which). Receptor source: a woman in her thirties or forties with acute COVID-19. CDR3s include the opening cysteine and the closing phenylalanine or tryptophan. The order of the fields is CDR3 length, V gene, J gene, CDR3 protein.

>14|TRBV13|TRBJ1-5
CASSQGTLNQPQHF
>16|TRBV11-2|TRBJ2-6
CASSLEGVTGANVLTF
>14|TRBV23-1|TRBJ2-7
CASSQIAGAYEQYF
>17|TRBV19|TRBJ1-2
CASSPPSKRSANYGYTF
>13|TRBV7-2|TRBJ2-7
CASSSPSLYEQYF
>17|TRBV4-1|TRBJ2-3
CASSQRGGSGSTDTQYF
>13|TRBV27|TRBJ1-5
CASSLSGQQPQHF
>13|TRBV19|TRBJ2-1
CASSINGGNEQFF
>15|TRBV6-1|TRBJ1-6
CASREDRAGNSPLHF
>17|TRBV11-2|TRBJ2-1
CASSLRASGSGTNEQFF
>14|TRBV19|TRBJ2-7
CASSMGSGSYEQYF
>13|TRBV3-1/TRBV3-2|TRBJ1-6
CASSPGGYSPLHF